The 27 T cell receptor beta chains reported below all come from one sample, sequenced in a study of shared clonotypes between healthy human individuals. TCRdb's table, derived via immunoSEQ multiplex PCR, lists solely in-frame clones and lacks some. The repertoire holds under 2,000,000 clones, with approximately 95% as singletons. Positive CCR7 selection of CD45RO-negative cells yielded the naive CD8 cells, and terminally differentiated effector memory CD45RA+ cells were excluded. The sequencing input was naive CD8+ T cells sorted from blood. The receptors come from a man between 18 and 35 years old in good health.

This chain uses TRBV19 with TRBJ2-5, with TRBD1 as a possible D gene (5 bases). Germline V gives CDR1 LNHDA, CDR2 SQIVND (reference sequence). CDR3 length: 15 amino acids. The V gene lost 3 bases and the J gene lost 5 bases, with 16 bases spanning the gap. The CDR3 is CASSIVPGILETQYF. CDR3 nucleotides: TGTGCCAGTAGTATCGTGCCAGGGATTTTGGAGACCCAGTACTTC.

CDR3 in amino acids: CASSQGLAETTNTGELFF. For the CDR3, the DNA is TGCGCCAGCAGCCAGGGACTAGCGGAAACTACCAACACCGGGGAGCTGTTTTTT. This chain joins TRBV4-3 and TRBJ2-2, with TRBD2 matching 11 bases. Germline CDR1 LGHNA, CDR2 YSLEER. The V and J ends lost 3 bases and 2 bases, in that order; junction bases with no gene match: 8. The CDR3 sequence is 18 residues long.

This chain joins TRBV6-5 and TRBJ2-7, with TRBD1 matching 8 bases. With V trimmed by 6 bases and J by 5 bases, 6 bases remained unmatched. Germline CDR1 MNHEY, CDR2 SVGAGI. This CDR3 is built from 13 residues. CDR3 nucleotides: TGTGCCAGCAGCGCGACAGGGGTGGACGAGCAGTACTTC. Its protein is CASSATGVDEQYF.

The chain employs TRBV7-9 and TRBJ2-7; D is uncertain. This CDR3 region has 13 residues. Germline values: CDR1 SEHNR, CDR2 FQNEAQ (reference sequence). V gave up 5 bases and J gave up 6 bases, with 14 bases separating them. CDR3 nucleotide sequence: TGTGCCAGCAGCCCGCCCCTGGGAAGCGAGCAGTACTTC. Protein product: CASSPPLGSEQYF.

The chain is built from TRBV6-1 and TRBJ2-5; no clear D gene. Germline V gene sequence: CDR1 MNHNS, CDR2 SASEGT. V dropped 1 base and J dropped 7 bases, with 7 bases sitting between them. The CDR3 length is 12 residues. This chain's CDR3 is CASSEGSGTQYF. Written as DNA, the CDR3 is TGTGCCAGCAGTGAAGGTTCCGGGACCCAGTACTTC.

The chain couples TRBV27 to TRBJ1-2, with TRBD1 matching over 8 bases. Germline V gene lookup returns CDR1 MNHEY and CDR2 SMNVEV (reference sequence). The V gene end was trimmed by 4 bases and the J gene end by 5 bases; junction bases not matched to a gene: 6. This CDR3 is 14 amino acids long. CDR3 coding DNA: TGTGCCAGCAGTTGGACAGGGAGCGATTATGGCTACACCTTC. Its translation: CASSWTGSDYGYTF.

This chain connects TRBV6-5 to TRBJ2-7, with D possibly matching TRBD2 (6 bases). The V gene's germline CDR1 is MNHEY and CDR2 SVGAGI. With 6 bases removed from V and 6 bases from J, the gap between germline ends came to 18 bases. This CDR3 comprises 14 residues. The CDR3 sequence is CASSPAGSGTEQYF. DNA of the CDR3: TGTGCCAGCAGCCCCGCGGGGTCGGGGACCGAGCAGTACTTC.

The rearrangement uses TRBV7-8 and TRBJ2-5, with 7 bases that match TRBD2. V shed 6 bases, J shed 1 base, and the junction held 11 bases outside the gene matches. The CDR3 runs 16 residues. From germline, CDR1 is SGHVS and CDR2 FQNEAQ. CDR3 nucleotide sequence: TGTGCCAGCAGTCCAGGCACTAGCGCCTTCCAAGAGACCCAGTACTTC. This sequence encodes CASSPGTSAFQETQYF.

The V gene is TRBV30, the J gene TRBJ2-7; D remains unclear. Trimming removed 1 base at V and 1 base at J, with 11 bases between. Germline lookup yields CDR1 GTSNPN and CDR2 SVGIG (reference sequence). The CDR3 loop spans 14 amino acids. The CDR3 DNA reads as TGTGCCTGGAGTGCGGCAGGTCCTTCCTACGAGCAGTACTTC. This translates into CAWSAAGPSYEQYF.

The chain is built from TRBV7-6 and TRBJ2-2, with 11 bases identical to TRBD2. Germline CDR1 and CDR2: SGHVS and FNYEAQ. This CDR3 comprises 15 residues. V lost 2 bases and J lost 14; bases outside the gene matches: 10. The CDR3: CASSLWGPTSGGLFF. The DNA of the CDR3 is TGTGCCAGCAGCTTATGGGGACCAACTAGCGGGGGCCTGTTTTTT. The full variable domain, completed using reference TRBV7-6 and TRBJ2-2, is GAGVSQSPRYKVTKRGQDVALRCDPISGHVSLYWYRQALGQGPEFLTYFNYEAQQDKSGLPNDRFSAERPEGSISTLTIQRTEQRDSAMYRCASSLWGPTSGGLFFGEGSRLTVL.

This clone showed up just a few times. The V call is TRBV7-8, the J call TRBJ1-1; 8 bases line up with TRBD1. Germline CDR1 is SGHVS and CDR2 is FQNEAQ. CDR3 length: 14 amino acids. V gave up 2 bases and J gave up 4 bases; unmatched junction bases: 3. CDR3 DNA: TGTGCCAGCAGCTTACAGGGGGCCGGCACTGAAGCTTTCTTT. Its translation is CASSLQGAGTEAFF.

The rearrangement links TRBV7-3 to TRBJ2-7, with TRBD2 matching over 12 bases. This CDR3 comprises 14 residues. The V gene's germline CDR1 is SGHTA and CDR2 FQGTGA. After removal of 5 bases from V and 11 bases from J, the junction contained 10 bases not matched to a gene. The CDR3 DNA reads as TGTGCCAGCAGCCCTAGCGGGGGGGCCGACTATAAGTACTTC. Protein: CASSPSGGADYKYF.

This clone was counted between two and nine times. The chain links TRBV11-2 to TRBJ1-1; D remains unclear. This CDR3 contains 14 residues. CDR1 is SGHAT and CDR2 is FQNNGV in the germline V gene. Trimming removed 2 bases from V and 8 bases from J, with 15 bases in between. The CDR3 sequence: CASSLYGAGGEAFF. Written as DNA, the CDR3 is TGTGCCAGCAGCTTATACGGCGCAGGCGGAGAAGCTTTCTTT.

The rearrangement joins TRBV5-1 to TRBJ1-1; D not certain. Germline V CDR1 and CDR2: SGHRS, YFSETQ. V was cut by 0 bases and J by 7 bases, with 13 bases left in between. CDR3 length equals 14 residues. The CDR3 nucleotides are TGCGCCAGCAGCTTGGGAGGAGGCACATTTGAAGCTTTCTTT. Amino acid sequence: CASSLGGGTFEAFF.

CDR3 protein: CASSRALGRDYEQYF. The CDR3, as DNA: TGCGCCAGCAGCCGGGCGTTGGGCAGGGACTACGAGCAGTACTTC. The chain combines TRBV4-1 with TRBJ2-7, with D perhaps matching TRBD1 (5 bases). CDR3 size: 15 residues. The germline V and J ends were trimmed by 4 bases and 3 bases, with 16 bases remaining between them. CDR1 MGHRA and CDR2 YSYEKL come from the germline V gene.

V and J are TRBV6-5 and TRBJ1-1; 7 positions match TRBD1. The germline gives CDR1 MNHEY, CDR2 SVGAGI. The CDR3 consists of 14 residues. V trimming: 4 bases; J trimming: 5 bases; junction bases outside the gene matches: 7. The CDR3 DNA reads TGTGCCAGCAGTTCCGTGACAGGGAGGACTGAAGCTTTCTTT. Translated: CASSSVTGRTEAFF.

The V call is TRBV7-9, the J call TRBJ2-7; TRBD1 is a possible D gene (5 bases). V gave up 4 bases and J gave up 0 bases, with 16 bases separating them. The CDR3 runs to 16 residues. Germline values: CDR1 SEHNR, CDR2 FQNEAQ (reference sequence). The CDR3 reads CASSSPLTGVSYEQYF. CDR3 nucleotides: TGTGCCAGCAGCTCTCCCCTAACAGGAGTCTCCTACGAGCAGTACTTC. Filled out from reference TRBV7-9 and TRBJ2-7, the complete variable domain reads DTGVSQNPRHKITKRGQNVTFRCDPISEHNRLYWYRQTLGQGPEFLTYFQNEAQLEKSRLLSDRFSAERPKGSFSTLEIQRTEQGDSAMYLCASSSPLTGVSYEQYFGPGTRLTVT.

The chain couples TRBV5-8 to TRBJ1-5, with no clear D. The CDR3 has 15 residues. Per the germline V gene, CDR1 is SGHTS and CDR2 is YDEGEE. Trimming removed 2 bases at V and 1 base at J, with 10 bases between. This CDR3 is CASSLSRESNQPQHF. The CDR3, as DNA: TGTGCCAGCAGCTTATCTAGGGAAAGCAATCAGCCCCAGCATTTT.

The V call is TRBV4-1, the J call TRBJ1-4; D gene unclear. The CDR3 consists of 10 residues. The ends were cut back, 3 bases at V and 16 bases at J, with 9 bases in the middle. Germline loops: CDR1 MGHRA, CDR2 YSYEKL. The CDR3 loop is CASSQTPRFF. CDR3 bases: TGCGCCAGCAGCCAGACCCCGCGGTTTTTT.

The rearrangement joins TRBV5-1 to TRBJ2-1, with 9 bases matching TRBD1. Trimming at V came to 0 bases and at J to 8 bases, leaving 6 bases not matched to a gene. The CDR3 consists of 15 residues. Germline assignment: CDR1 SGHRS and CDR2 YFSETQ. The chain's CDR3 is CASSLGDRVVDEQFF. The DNA of the CDR3 is TGCGCCAGCAGCTTGGGGGACAGGGTCGTGGATGAGCAGTTCTTC.

This chain uses TRBV5-1 with TRBJ2-2; D not certain. CDR3 size: 15 residues. Trimming pared 4 bases from V and 6 bases from J, leaving 16 bases between. CDR1 and CDR2 (germline): SGHRS, YFSETQ. Written as DNA, the CDR3 is TGCGCCAGCAGCCCGGTAAAGGGTGTCGCCGGGGAGCTGTTTTTT. Protein sequence: CASSPVKGVAGELFF.

In DNA, the CDR3 is TGCGCCAGCAGCCTTGGACTAGCGGGGGGTAGCACAGATACGCAGTATTTT. Protein: CASSLGLAGGSTDTQYF. The V call is TRBV4-1, the J call TRBJ2-3, with 14 bases that match TRBD2. CDR1 is MGHRA, CDR2 YSYEKL, per germline. Trimming removed 4 bases from V and 0 bases from J; junction bases left unmatched: 3. This CDR3 is 17 amino acids long.

About this clone: The sample contains more than one DNA sequence encoding this CDR3. The J gene is TRBJ2-7, the V gene TRBV9; D may be TRBD2 (5 bases). With 0 bases removed from V and 1 base from J, the gap between germline ends came to 5 bases. Germline CDR1 reads SGDLS; CDR2 reads YYNGEE. The CDR3 spans 13 residues. In nucleotides, the CDR3 is TGTGCCAGCAGCGTAGGCGGGTCCTACGAGCAGTACTTC. Translation: CASSVGGSYEQYF.

The CDR3 protein is CASSLAGGKGGSYEQYF. The CDR3 nucleotides read TGTGCCAGCAGCTTAGCGGGTGGGAAGGGTGGCTCCTACGAGCAGTACTTC. The chain employs TRBV7-9 and TRBJ2-7, with D unclear. The germline V gene encodes CDR1 SEHNR and CDR2 FQNEAQ (reference sequence). Trimming took off 0 bases at V and 0 bases at J, with 15 bases between the two ends. The CDR3 contains 17 residues. The variable domain in full, completed from reference TRBV7-9 and TRBJ2-7, reads DTGVSQNPRHKITKRGQNVTFRCDPISEHNRLYWYRQTLGQGPEFLTYFQNEAQLEKSRLLSDRFSAERPKGSFSTLEIQRTEQGDSAMYLCASSLAGGKGGSYEQYFGPGTRLTVT.

This sequence joins TRBV5-4 and TRBJ2-7; 9 bases are a match to TRBD2. With 2 bases clipped from V and 3 bases from J, the junction kept 3 bases outside the gene matches. This CDR3 is 14 amino acids long. Per germline, CDR1 SGHNT and CDR2 YYREEE (reference sequence). The CDR3 sequence is CASSFSGSGYEQYF. Here the CDR3 DNA reads TGTGCCAGCAGCTTTAGCGGGAGTGGCTACGAGCAGTACTTC.

The chain combines TRBV7-6 with TRBJ2-2, with D tentatively TRBD1 (5 bases). V gave up 2 bases and J gave up 6 bases, with 10 bases separating them. Germline V gene lookup returns CDR1 SGHVS and CDR2 FNYEAQ. The CDR3 totals 14 residues. The CDR3 protein is CASSLLGAAGELFF. The CDR3 DNA is TGTGCCAGCAGCTTATTAGGGGCGGCCGGGGAGCTGTTTTTT.

The chain uses TRBV7-9 and TRBJ2-7; 14 positions agree with TRBD2. CDR1 and CDR2 from the germline V gene are SEHNR and FQNEAQ (reference sequence). V lost 4 bases to trimming and J lost 2 bases; unmatched junction nucleotides: 4. There are 16 residues in the CDR3. CDR3 sequence reads: CASSSGTSGGPYEQYF. The CDR3 DNA reads as TGTGCCAGCAGCTCTGGGACTAGCGGGGGACCCTACGAGCAGTACTTC.